Sequencing of this T cell receptor beta chain was carried out in a study of Ad26.COV2.S vaccination and SARS-CoV-2 variants. Study details: Once or twice, 56 days apart, Ad26.COV2.S was delivered intramuscularly.

As for treatment: over 15 received Ad26.COV2.S at low or high dose, single or two shots; roughly five received placebo; per-sample allocation not given. Sampling was performed 63 days after the first vaccine or placebo injection. Adults aged 18-55 years in Boston included the donor. An Ad26 vector that expressed Wuhan-strain SARS-CoV-2 spike constituted the vaccine. The CDR3 length is 15 residues. Germline V lookup: CDR1 LGHDT, CDR2 YNNKEL (reference sequence). Trimming stripped 0 bases from V and 6 bases from J, with 15 bases between. Libraries were prepared by immunoSEQ multiplex PCR; TCRdb keeps only in-frame clonotypes and omits some of them. The top ten clones hold around 11% of a sample with more than 300,000 clones, 86% of them seen once.

V usage is TRBV3-1 (or the pseudogene TRBV3-2) and J usage is TRBJ2-7, with D hard to call. This clonotype was sampled from a person aged 18-65 years who received the Ad26.COV2.S COVID-19 vaccine or a placebo. Here the sequenced sample was peripheral blood, taken in a trial of Ad26.COV2.S vaccine versus placebo. CDR3 nucleotide sequence: TGTGCCAGCAGCCAAGATCTGATCGTTGTAGGCGAGCAGTACTTC. As protein: CASSQDLIVVGEQYF.